Here is one T cell receptor beta chain with its context. This specimen comes from a study of T-cell memory formation after mild COVID-19. Using its own MiXCR run on the 5' RACE reads, TCRdb lists one record per CDR3 protein. The table has 90,000 to 120,000 distinct CDR3 sequences, approximately 14% seen once. Looked up from germline, CDR1 is MNHEY and CDR2 is SVGAGI. The CDR3 contains 16 residues. Trimming cost V 0 bases and J 3 bases, with 15 bases left between them. The TCR was taken from a man aged 18-30 years who had mild COVID-19 (a few samples of this study predate the infection). Cell type and time point are not known. Sequenced material: PBMCs or a T cell subset sorted from them (not recorded which). This chain uses TRBV6-5 with TRBJ2-7, with D possibly matching TRBD1 (5 bases). CDR3 region: CASSYSANRPLYEQYF. The CDR3 coding sequence is TGTGCCAGCAGTTACTCCGCTAACAGGCCACTCTACGAGCAGTACTTC.